This entry describes one T cell receptor beta chain. The data were obtained in a study of cytomegalovirus exposure and HLA in healthy donors. Germline CDR1 SEHNR, CDR2 FQNEAQ (reference sequence). The CDR3 spans 13 residues. Trimming shortened V by 3 bases and J by 5 bases, and 11 bases separated the two germline ends. The PCR made use of 60 Vbeta and 13 Jbeta primers. Profiling relied on immunoSEQ multiplex PCR, and the TCRdb table lists in-frame clones only, not all of them. The sample lists under 150,000 clones, over 60% seen once, with approximately 1.8% in the top ten. Sequenced input: PBMCs. The chain employs TRBV7-9 and TRBJ2-7, with D uncertain. This clonotype originated in a female donor in good health and CMV-seropositive. The CDR3 spells CASSFGTLDEQYF. In DNA, the CDR3 is TGTGCCAGCAGCTTTGGTACTTTGGACGAGCAGTACTTC.